This section outlines one TCR beta chain sequence together with its context. The V and J ends lost 3 bases and 5 bases, in that order; junction bases with no gene match: 4. Germline assignment: CDR1 SGHAT and CDR2 FQNNGV. There are 15 residues in the CDR3. This sample was included in a study of blood T cell repertoires in COVID-19. Libraries were prepared by immunoSEQ multiplex PCR; TCRdb keeps only in-frame clonotypes and omits some of them. The table includes approximately 230,000 clones, 85% to 90% detected once. The sequenced sample was peripheral blood. The sequence was collected from a man at least 80 years old with acute or convalescent COVID-19. The rearrangement joins TRBV11-2 to TRBJ2-5, with 12 bases lining up with TRBD1. The CDR3 nucleotides read TGTGCCAGCAGCTTCGGGACAGGGGGCGCTGAGACCCAGTACTTC. Translated: CASSFGTGGAETQYF. Drawing the rest from reference TRBV11-2 and TRBJ2-5, the complete variable domain is EAGVAQSPRYKIIEKRQSVAFWCNPISGHATLYWYQQILGQGPKLLIQFQNNGVVDDSQLPKDRFSAERLKGVDSTLKIQPAKLEDSAVYLCASSFGTGGAETQYFGPGTRLLVL.